The clone carrying this T cell receptor (beta chain) was seen only a few times. Its target is unknown. Trimming removed 8 bases from V and 0 bases from J, with 16 bases in between. CDR1 KGHSH and CDR2 LQKENI come from the germline V gene. This CDR3 has 15 amino acids. The data derive from a study of OX40 agonist ivuxolimab in advanced cancers. The study's findings and limits: In CD8+ T cells, expanded clones were on average more numerous than in CD4+. At 0.1-3.0 mg/kg, partial responders had clonal expansion among the lowest observed.

Clones were sequenced by immunoSEQ multiplex PCR, and TCRdb holds only the in-frame ones, with some missing. Of approximately 91,000 clones in the sample, around 85% were seen once. The starting material was CD4+ or CD8+ T cells sorted from blood, obtained in a trial of the OX40 agonist ivuxolimab. The sequence derives from an adult with an advanced solid tumor such as melanoma, head and neck, liver or kidney cancer. The chain employs TRBV18 and TRBJ1-1, with unresolved D. The CDR3 nucleotides are TGTGCCAGCCAACCTCGGGCAGGCATGAACACTGAAGCTTTCTTT. Translation: CASQPRAGMNTEAFF.